The next 10 T cell receptor beta chains were all read from a single sample in a study of Ad26.COV2.S vaccination and SARS-CoV-2 variants. The table came from immunoSEQ multiplex PCR; TCRdb's copy has only in-frame clones and leaves some out. The sample lists roughly 380,000 clones, roughly 94% occurring once. Specimen: peripheral blood, collected after recovery from COVID-19. Receptors were obtained from a human donor who had recovered from COVID-19.

As DNA, the CDR3 is TGTGCCAGCAGTGAAGGTCGGTGGCAGCCCCAGCATTTT. Its translation is CASSEGRWQPQHF. This chain links TRBV6-1 with TRBJ1-5; D not resolved. The CDR3 length is 13 residues. Germline V CDR1 and CDR2: MNHNS, SASEGT. The V end lost 1 base, the J end lost 7 bases, and 8 bases lay between the germline ends.

V usage is TRBV5-1 and J usage is TRBJ1-6; D unresolved. Germline CDR1 and CDR2: SGHRS and YFSETQ. The CDR3 consists of 16 residues. V dropped 1 base and J dropped 13 bases, with 21 bases sitting between them. CDR3 protein: CASSLTLYGAPGPLHF. Here the CDR3 DNA reads TGCGCCAGCAGCTTGACGCTATATGGCGCCCCCGGGCCCCTCCACTTT.

This sequence joins TRBV13 and TRBJ2-2, with D possibly TRBD1 on 5 matching bases. V was shortened by 5 bases and J by 1 base, with 14 bases between the two germline ends. CDR3 size: 16 residues. Germline V gene data show CDR1 as PRHDT and CDR2 as FYEKMQ (reference sequence). The CDR3 DNA sequence: TGTGCCAGCAGCCCCGACCGACAGTTGAACACCGGGGAGCTGTTTTTT. Translation: CASSPDRQLNTGELFF.

The CDR3 DNA is TGTGCCAGCAGCTTAGTGCCAACAGGGGGGAACACTGAAGCTTTCTTT. Amino acid sequence: CASSLVPTGGNTEAFF. The chain has TRBV7-2 and TRBJ1-1; TRBD1 aligns across 8 bases. CDR3 length: 16 amino acids. With 1 base clipped from V and 1 base from J, the junction kept 5 bases outside the gene matches. Germline V gene lookup returns CDR1 SGHTA and CDR2 FQGNSA.

The chain's CDR3 is CASSEHRGLGTDTQYF. DNA of the CDR3: TGTGCCAGCAGTGAACACCGTGGACTAGGCACAGATACGCAGTATTTT. This chain connects TRBV25-1 to TRBJ2-3; TRBD2 agrees at 7 bases. The V gene's germline CDR1 is MGHDK and CDR2 SYGVNS. CDR3 length: 16 residues. The J segment lost 1 base and the V segment lost 2 bases, leaving 6 bases of the junction unmatched.

The rearrangement uses TRBV27 and TRBJ1-2, with D hard to call. CDR3 length: 15 residues. Germline V gives CDR1 MNHEY, CDR2 SMNVEV (reference sequence). Trimming stripped 5 bases from V and 10 bases from J, with 23 bases between. The CDR3 loop is CASSTNLPGAPLYTF. For the CDR3, the DNA is TGTGCCAGCAGTACCAACCTGCCGGGCGCACCCCTCTACACCTTC.

The rearrangement joins TRBV19 to TRBJ1-1; D gene ambiguous. The germline V gene encodes CDR1 LNHDA and CDR2 SQIVND (reference sequence). V was trimmed by 1 base and J by 5 bases, leaving 14 bases between them. The CDR3 loop spans 15 amino acids. This chain's CDR3 is CASSIGGSRRTEAFF. The DNA of the CDR3 is TGTGCCAGTAGTATAGGAGGTAGCAGGCGGACTGAAGCTTTCTTT.

This clone has a single count. The chain has TRBV18 and TRBJ1-1, with 7 bases that match TRBD1. Trimming took 6 bases from V and 1 from J; bases not matched to a gene: 8. From germline, CDR1 is KGHSH and CDR2 LQKENI. The CDR3 contains 15 residues. CDR3: CASSPGGGRNTEAFF. The CDR3 nucleotides read TGTGCCAGCTCCCCGGGAGGGGGCCGGAACACTGAAGCTTTCTTT.

Comment on this clone: Other DNA variants within this sample encode the same CDR3. The CDR3 coding sequence is TGTGCCAGCAGCGTAGGGGGCACCGGGGAGCTGTTTTTT. It encodes CASSVGGTGELFF. The V gene is TRBV9, the J gene TRBJ2-2; D is uncertain. Germline V gives CDR1 SGDLS, CDR2 YYNGEE. Trimming removed 0 bases from V and 4 bases from J, with 4 bases in between. This CDR3 has 13 residues.

This sequence joins TRBV15 and TRBJ1-1, with no clear D. CDR1 is LNHNV and CDR2 is YYDKDF in the germline V gene (reference sequence). Trimming cost V 0 bases and J 1 base, with 12 bases left between them. The CDR3 has 16 amino acids. CDR3 bases: TGTGCCACCAGCAGAGATCTACGGAGGGAGAACACTGAAGCTTTCTTT. Translated: CATSRDLRRENTEAFF.